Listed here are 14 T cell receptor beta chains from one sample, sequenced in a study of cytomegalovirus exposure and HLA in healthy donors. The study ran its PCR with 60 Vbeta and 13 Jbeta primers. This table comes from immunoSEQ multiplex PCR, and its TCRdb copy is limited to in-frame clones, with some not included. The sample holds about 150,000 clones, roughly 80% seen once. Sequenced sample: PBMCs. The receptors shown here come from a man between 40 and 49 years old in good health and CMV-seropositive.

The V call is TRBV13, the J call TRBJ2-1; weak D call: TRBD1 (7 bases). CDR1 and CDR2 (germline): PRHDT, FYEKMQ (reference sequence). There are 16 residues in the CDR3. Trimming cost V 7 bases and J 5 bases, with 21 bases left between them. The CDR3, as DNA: TGTGCCAGCACCTCAGACGGGGGTGACAGGGACAATGAGCAGTTCTTC. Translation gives CASTSDGGDRDNEQFF.

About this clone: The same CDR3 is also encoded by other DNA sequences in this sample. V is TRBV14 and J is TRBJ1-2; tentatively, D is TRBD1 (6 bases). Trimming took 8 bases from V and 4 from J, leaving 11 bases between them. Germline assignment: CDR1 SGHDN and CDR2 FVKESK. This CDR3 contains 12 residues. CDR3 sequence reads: CASGGAGYGYTF. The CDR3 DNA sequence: TGTGCCAGCGGGGGGGCTGGCTATGGCTACACCTTC.

The CDR3 is CASRVTGHYEQYF. The CDR3 coding sequence is TGTGCCAGCAGAGTGACAGGGCACTACGAGCAGTACTTC. The rearrangement links TRBV2 to TRBJ2-7, with 7 bases aligning to TRBD1. Per germline, CDR1 SNHLY and CDR2 FYNNEI. After removal of 6 bases from V and 3 bases from J, the junction contained 5 bases not matched to a gene. The CDR3 extends over 13 amino acids.

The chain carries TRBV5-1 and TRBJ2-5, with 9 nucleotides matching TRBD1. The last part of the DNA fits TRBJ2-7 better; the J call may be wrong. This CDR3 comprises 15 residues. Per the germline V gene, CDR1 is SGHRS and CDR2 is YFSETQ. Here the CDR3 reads CASTLWGTGFDEQYF. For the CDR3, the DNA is TGCGCCAGCACCCTTTGGGGGACAGGGTTCGACGAGCAGTACTTC.

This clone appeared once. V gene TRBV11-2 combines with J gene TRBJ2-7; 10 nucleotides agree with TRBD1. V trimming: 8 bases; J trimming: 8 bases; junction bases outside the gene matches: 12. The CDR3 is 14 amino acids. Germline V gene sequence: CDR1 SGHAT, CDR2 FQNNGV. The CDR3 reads CASRYVGQGYQQYF. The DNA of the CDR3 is TGTGCCAGCCGATACGTGGGACAGGGGTATCAGCAGTACTTC.

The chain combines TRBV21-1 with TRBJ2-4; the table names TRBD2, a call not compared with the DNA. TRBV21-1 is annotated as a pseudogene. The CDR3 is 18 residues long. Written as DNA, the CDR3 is TGTGCCAGCAGCAAACGAGCCCGGAAGGGGGGGAGTAAAAACATTCAGTACTTC. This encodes CASSKRARKGGSKNIQYF.

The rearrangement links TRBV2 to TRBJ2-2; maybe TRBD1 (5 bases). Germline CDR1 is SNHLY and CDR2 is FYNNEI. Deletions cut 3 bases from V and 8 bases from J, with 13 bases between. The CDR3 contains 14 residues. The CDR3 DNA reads TGTGCCAGCAGTGAGTTGGGGCCCACTGGGGAGCTGTTTTTT. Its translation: CASSELGPTGELFF.

CDR3 in DNA: TGTGCCTGGATATACAGCTATGGCTACACCTTC. Amino acid sequence: CAWIYSYGYTF. The chain couples TRBV30 to TRBJ1-2; D call uncertain. V gave up 4 bases and J gave up 4 bases, with 7 bases separating them. The CDR3 length is 11 residues. Germline CDR1 reads GTSNPN; CDR2 reads SVGIG (reference sequence).

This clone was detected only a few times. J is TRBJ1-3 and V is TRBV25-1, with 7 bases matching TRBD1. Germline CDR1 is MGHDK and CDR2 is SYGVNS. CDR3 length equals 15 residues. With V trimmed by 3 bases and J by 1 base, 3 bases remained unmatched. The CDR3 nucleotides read TGTGCCAGCAGTGACAGGGGGGATTCTGGAAACACCATATATTTT. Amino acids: CASSDRGDSGNTIYF.

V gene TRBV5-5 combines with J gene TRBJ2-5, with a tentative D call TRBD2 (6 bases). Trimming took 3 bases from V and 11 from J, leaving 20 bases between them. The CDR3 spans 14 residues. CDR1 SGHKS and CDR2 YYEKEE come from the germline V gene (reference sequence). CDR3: CASSSGTPRREQYF. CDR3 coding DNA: TGTGCCAGCAGCTCCGGGACTCCCCGTCGGGAGCAGTACTTC.

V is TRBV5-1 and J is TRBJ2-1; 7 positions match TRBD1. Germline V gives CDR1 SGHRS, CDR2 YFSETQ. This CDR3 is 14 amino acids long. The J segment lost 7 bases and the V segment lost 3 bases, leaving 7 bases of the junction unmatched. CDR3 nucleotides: TGCGCCAGCAGCTCAGGACAGGAGGTGAATGAGCAGTTCTTC. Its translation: CASSSGQEVNEQFF.

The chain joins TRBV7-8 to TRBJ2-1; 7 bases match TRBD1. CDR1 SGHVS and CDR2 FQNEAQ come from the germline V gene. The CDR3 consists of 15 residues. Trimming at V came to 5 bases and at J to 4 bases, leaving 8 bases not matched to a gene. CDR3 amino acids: CASSPGTVVYNEQFF. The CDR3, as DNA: TGTGCCAGCAGCCCTGGGACAGTTGTTTACAATGAGCAGTTCTTC. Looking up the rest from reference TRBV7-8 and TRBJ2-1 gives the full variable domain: GAGVSQSPRYKVAKRGQDVALRCDPISGHVSLFWYQQALGQGPEFLTYFQNEAQLDKSGLPSDRFFAERPEGSVSTLKIQRTQQEDSAVYLCASSPGTVVYNEQFFGPGTRLTVL.

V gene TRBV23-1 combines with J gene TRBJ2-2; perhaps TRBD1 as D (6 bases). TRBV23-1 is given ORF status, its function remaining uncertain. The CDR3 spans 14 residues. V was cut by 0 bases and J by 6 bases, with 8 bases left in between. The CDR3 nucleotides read TGCGCCAGCAGTCAATCCCGACAGGCCGGGGAGCTGTTTTTT. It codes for CASSQSRQAGELFF.

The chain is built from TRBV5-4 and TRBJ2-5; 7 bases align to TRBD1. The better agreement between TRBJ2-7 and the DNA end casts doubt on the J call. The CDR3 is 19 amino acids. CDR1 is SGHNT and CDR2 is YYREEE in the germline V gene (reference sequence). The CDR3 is CASSLVGGFGRQGPYEQYF. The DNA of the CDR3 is TGTGCCAGCAGCTTGGTTGGCGGGTTCGGAAGACAGGGCCCCTACGAGCAGTACTTC.